This T cell receptor beta chain was observed in a study of beta chain features in type 1 diabetes. Findings of the study overall: Shorter TCRB CDR3s, moderately but significantly so, were found in Type 1 diabetes patients in all four CD4+ subsets. Highly expressing activated T cells could be over-counted with a cDNA template.

The whole isolated RNA underwent reverse transcription, so sequencing captured expressed TCRB transcripts. Sequencing used immunoSEQ multiplex PCR; TCRdb keeps in-frame clones, though not all of them. The profile shows 640,000 or so clones, about an eighth of them singletons. Concerning this clone itself: Antigen unknown.

This CDR3 has 15 residues. The V and J ends lost 6 bases and 2 bases, in that order; junction bases with no gene match: 9. Germline loops: CDR1 MRHNA, CDR2 SNTAGT. Sample: naive CD4+ T cells from blood. The clonotype originates from a man aged 18 to 29 with type 1 diabetes. This chain links TRBV6-4 with TRBJ1-2; 7 bases line up with TRBD1. The DNA for the CDR3 is TGTGCCAGCAGGATCAAACCGGGACAGAACTATGGCTACACCTTC. This encodes CASRIKPGQNYGYTF.